Given below is one T cell receptor beta chain in context. The data were obtained in a study of OX40 agonist ivuxolimab in advanced cancers. About the research overall: The study enrolled dose-escalation patients with hepatocellular carcinoma, melanoma, renal cell or head and neck cancer. Among those treated, three patients had partial responses, one with hepatocellular carcinoma and two with cutaneous melanoma.

Excluded were patients having autoimmune disease history or systemic immunosuppression. TCRdb keeps only in-frame clones here, not all; method: immunoSEQ multiplex PCR. The repertoire holds roughly 48,000 clones, with about four fifths as singletons. CDR1 is SGHVS and CDR2 is FQNEAQ in the germline V gene. The CDR3 runs to 16 residues. Trimming pared 4 bases from V and 3 bases from J, leaving 16 bases between. This clonotype originated in an adult with an advanced solid tumor such as melanoma, head and neck, liver or kidney cancer. Sequenced here: CD4+ or CD8+ T cells sorted from blood, sampled in a trial of the OX40 agonist ivuxolimab. The chain links TRBV7-8 to TRBJ2-4; no definite D call. For the CDR3, the DNA is TGTGCCAGCAGCTCGTCCTCAGATTATGGCAAAAACATTCAGTACTTC. This gives the protein CASSSSSDYGKNIQYF.